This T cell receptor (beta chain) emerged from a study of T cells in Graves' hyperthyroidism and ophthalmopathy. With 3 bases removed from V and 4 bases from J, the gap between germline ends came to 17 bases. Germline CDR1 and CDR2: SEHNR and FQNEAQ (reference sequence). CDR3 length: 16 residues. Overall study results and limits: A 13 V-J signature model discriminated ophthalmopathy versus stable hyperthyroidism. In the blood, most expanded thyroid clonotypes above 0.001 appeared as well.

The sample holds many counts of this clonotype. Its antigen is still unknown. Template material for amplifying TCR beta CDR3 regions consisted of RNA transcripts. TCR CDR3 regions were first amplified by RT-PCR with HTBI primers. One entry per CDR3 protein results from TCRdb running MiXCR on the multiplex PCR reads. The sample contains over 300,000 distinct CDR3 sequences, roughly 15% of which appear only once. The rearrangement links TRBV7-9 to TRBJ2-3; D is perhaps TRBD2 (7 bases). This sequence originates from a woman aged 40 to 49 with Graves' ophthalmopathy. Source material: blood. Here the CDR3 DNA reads TGTGCCAGCAGCTTGTTACTCCGAGGGGGGGCAGATACGCAGTATTTT. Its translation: CASSLLLRGGADTQYF.